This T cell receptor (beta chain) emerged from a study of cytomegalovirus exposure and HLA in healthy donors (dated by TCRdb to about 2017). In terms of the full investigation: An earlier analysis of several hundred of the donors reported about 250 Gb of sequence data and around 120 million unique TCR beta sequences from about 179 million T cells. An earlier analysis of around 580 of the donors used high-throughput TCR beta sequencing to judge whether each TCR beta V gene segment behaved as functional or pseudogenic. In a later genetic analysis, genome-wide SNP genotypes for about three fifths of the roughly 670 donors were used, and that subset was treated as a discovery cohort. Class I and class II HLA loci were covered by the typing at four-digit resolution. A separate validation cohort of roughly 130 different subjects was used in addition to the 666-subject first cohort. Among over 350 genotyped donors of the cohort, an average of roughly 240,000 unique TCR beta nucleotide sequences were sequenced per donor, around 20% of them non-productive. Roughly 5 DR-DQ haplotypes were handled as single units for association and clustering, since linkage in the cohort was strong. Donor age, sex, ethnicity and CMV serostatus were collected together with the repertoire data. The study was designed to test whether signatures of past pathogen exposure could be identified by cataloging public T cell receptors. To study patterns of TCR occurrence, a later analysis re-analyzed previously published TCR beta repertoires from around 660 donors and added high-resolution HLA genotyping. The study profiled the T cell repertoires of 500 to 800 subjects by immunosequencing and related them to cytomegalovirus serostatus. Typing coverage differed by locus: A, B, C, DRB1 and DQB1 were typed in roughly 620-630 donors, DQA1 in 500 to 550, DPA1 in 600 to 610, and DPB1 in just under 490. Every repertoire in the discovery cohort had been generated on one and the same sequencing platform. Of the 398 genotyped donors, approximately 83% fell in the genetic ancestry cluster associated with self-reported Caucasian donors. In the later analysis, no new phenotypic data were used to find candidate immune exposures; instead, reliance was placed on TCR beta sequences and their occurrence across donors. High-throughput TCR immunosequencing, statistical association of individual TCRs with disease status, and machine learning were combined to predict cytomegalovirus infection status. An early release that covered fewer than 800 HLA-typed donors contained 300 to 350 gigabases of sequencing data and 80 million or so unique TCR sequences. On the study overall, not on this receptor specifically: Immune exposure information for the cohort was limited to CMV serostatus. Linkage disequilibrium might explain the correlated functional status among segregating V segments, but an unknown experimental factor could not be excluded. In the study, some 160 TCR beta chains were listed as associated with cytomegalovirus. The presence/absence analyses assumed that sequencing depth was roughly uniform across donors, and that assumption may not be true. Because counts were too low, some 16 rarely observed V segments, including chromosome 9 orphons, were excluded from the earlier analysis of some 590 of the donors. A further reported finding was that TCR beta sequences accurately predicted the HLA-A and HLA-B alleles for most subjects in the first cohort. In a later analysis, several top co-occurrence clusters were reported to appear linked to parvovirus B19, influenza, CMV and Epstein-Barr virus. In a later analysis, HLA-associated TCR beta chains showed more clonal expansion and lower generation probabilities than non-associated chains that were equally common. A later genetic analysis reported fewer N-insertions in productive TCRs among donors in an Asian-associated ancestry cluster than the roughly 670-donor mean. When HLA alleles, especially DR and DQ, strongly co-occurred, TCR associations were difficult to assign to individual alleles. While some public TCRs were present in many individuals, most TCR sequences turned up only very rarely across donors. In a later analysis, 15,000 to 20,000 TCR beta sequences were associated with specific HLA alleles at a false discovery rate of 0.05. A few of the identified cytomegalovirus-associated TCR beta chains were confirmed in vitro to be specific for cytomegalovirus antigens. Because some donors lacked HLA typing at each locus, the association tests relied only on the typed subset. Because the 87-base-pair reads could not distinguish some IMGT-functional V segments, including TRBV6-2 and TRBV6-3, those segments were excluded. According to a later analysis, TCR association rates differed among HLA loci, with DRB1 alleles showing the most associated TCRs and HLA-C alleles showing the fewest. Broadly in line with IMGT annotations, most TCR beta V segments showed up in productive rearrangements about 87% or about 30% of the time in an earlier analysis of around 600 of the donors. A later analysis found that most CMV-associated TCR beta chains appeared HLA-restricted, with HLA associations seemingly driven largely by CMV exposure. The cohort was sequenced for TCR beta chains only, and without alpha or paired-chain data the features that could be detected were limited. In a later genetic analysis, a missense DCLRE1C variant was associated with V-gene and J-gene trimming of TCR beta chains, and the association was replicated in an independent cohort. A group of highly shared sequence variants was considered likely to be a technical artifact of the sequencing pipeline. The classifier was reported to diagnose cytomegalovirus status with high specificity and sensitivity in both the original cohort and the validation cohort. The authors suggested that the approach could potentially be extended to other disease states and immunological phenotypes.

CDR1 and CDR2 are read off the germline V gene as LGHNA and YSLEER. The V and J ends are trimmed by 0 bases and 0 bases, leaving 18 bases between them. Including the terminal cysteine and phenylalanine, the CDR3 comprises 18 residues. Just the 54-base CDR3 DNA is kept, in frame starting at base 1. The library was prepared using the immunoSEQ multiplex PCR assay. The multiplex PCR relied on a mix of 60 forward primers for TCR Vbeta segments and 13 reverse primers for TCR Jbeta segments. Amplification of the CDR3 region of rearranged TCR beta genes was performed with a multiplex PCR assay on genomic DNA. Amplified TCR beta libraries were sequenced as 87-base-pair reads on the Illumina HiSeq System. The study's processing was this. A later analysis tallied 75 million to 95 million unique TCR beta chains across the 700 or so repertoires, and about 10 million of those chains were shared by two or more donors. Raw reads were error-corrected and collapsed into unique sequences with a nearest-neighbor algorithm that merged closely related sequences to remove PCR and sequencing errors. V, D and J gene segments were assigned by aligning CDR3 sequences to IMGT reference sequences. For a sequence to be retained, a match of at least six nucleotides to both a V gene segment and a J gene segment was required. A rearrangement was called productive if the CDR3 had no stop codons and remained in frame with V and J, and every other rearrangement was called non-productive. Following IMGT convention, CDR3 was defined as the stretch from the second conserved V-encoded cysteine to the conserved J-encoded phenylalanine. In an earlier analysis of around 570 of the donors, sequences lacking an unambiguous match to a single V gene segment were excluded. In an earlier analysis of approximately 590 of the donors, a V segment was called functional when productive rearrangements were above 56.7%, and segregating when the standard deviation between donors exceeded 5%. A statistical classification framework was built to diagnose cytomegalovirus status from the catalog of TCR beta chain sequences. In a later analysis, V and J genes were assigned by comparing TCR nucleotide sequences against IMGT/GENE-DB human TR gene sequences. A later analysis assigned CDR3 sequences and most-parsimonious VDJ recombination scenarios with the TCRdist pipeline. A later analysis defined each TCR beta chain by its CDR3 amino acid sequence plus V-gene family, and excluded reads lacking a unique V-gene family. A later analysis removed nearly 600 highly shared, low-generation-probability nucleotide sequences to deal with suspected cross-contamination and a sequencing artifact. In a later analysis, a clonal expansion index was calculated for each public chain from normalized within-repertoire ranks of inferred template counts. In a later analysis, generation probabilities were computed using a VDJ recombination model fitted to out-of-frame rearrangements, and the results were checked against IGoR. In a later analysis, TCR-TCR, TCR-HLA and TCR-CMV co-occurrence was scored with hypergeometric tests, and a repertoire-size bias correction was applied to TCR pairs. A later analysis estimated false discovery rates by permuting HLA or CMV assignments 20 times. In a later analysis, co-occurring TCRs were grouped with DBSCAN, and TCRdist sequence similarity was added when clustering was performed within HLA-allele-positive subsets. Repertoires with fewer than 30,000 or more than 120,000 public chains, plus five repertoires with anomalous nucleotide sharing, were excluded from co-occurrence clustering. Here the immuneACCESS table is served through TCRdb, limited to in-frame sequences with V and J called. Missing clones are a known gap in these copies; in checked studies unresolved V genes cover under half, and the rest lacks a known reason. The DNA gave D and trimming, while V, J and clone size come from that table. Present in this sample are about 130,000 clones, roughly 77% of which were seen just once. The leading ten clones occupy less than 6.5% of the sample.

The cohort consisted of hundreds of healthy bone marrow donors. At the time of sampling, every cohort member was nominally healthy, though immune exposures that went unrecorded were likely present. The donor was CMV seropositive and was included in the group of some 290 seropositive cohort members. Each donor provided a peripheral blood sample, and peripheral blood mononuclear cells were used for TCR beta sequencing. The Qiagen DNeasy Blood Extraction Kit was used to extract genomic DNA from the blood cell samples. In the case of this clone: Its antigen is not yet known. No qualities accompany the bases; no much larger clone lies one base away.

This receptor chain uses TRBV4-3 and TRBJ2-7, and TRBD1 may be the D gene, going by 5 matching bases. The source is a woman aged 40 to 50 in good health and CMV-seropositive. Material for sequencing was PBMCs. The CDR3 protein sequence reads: CASSQEPKGALYSYEQYF. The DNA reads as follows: TGCGCCAGCAGCCAAGAGCCCAAAGGGGCTTTATACTCCTACGAGCAGTACTTC.